This is a list of T cell receptor beta chains from one sample in a study of T cell changes during pregnancy in multiple sclerosis. Only in-frame clones appear in the TCRdb table, and some are missing; sequencing was by immunoSEQ multiplex PCR. The data contain tens of thousands of clones, more than 75% of them singletons. The starting material was CD8+ T cells from peripheral blood mononuclear cells, obtained after pregnancy. Every receptor here comes from a female donor in good health, enrolled as a control in a pregnancy study. Both conserved end residues are part of each CDR3. The D gene is left open where the match is weak. Size tells how often a clone was seen (once, few, many) or the class of an expanded clone, and some rows leave it out.

clone_size	d_call	v_call	j_call	cdr3_aa	cdr3_nt
NA	TRBD2	TRBV10-3	TRBJ2-5	CAISDRLAGGQQETQYF	TGTGCCATCAGTGACCGACTAGCGGGGGGTCAGCAAGAGACCCAGTACTTC
NA	TRBD2	TRBV4-3	TRBJ2-5	CASSQGTSRETQYF	TGCGCCAGCAGCCAAGGGACTAGCCGTGAGACCCAGTACTTC
NA	TRBD1	TRBV18	TRBJ2-3	CASSPAKTGGYADTQYF	TGTGCCAGCTCACCAGCCAAAACAGGGGGCTACGCAGATACGCAGTATTTT
NA	TRBD2	TRBV7-3	TRBJ2-3	CASSLAGGPGDTQYF	TGTGCCAGCAGCCTAGCGGGGGGGCCTGGAGATACGCAGTATTTT
NA	TRBD2	TRBV19	TRBJ2-3	CASSIALERGATDTQYF	TGTGCCAGTAGTATAGCTCTGGAGCGGGGGGCCACAGATACGCAGTATTTT
few	TRBD1	TRBV19	TRBJ1-1	CASSQQGKTEAFF	TGTGCCAGTAGTCAACAGGGGAAGACTGAAGCTTTCTTT
once	NA	TRBV4-3	TRBJ1-3	CASSRRLGGGSDTIYF	TGCGCCAGCAGCCGCCGGTTGGGCGGGGGATCGGACACCATATATTTT
NA	TRBD1	TRBV10-3	TRBJ2-7	CAISEGTGVEQYF	TGTGCCATCAGTGAGGGGACAGGGGTCGAGCAGTACTTC
NA	TRBD1	TRBV7-2	TRBJ2-7	CASSPGGYEQYF	TGTGCCAGCAGCCCAGGGGGCTACGAGCAGTACTTC
NA	TRBD1	TRBV11-3	TRBJ2-7	CASSPRTGGYEQYF	TGTGCCAGCAGCCCCCGGACAGGGGGCTACGAGCAGTACTTC
few	NA	TRBV11-2	TRBJ1-2	CASSPPRGRDGYTF	TGTGCCAGCAGCCCGCCCCGGGGGAGAGATGGCTACACCTTC
NA	NA	TRBV9	TRBJ1-2	CASRAGYYGYTF	TGTGCCAGCAGGGCGGGGTACTATGGCTACACCTTC